These 2 T cell receptor beta chains were all obtained from the same sample, sequenced in a study of T cells expressing NK-cell markers. Reanalyzing the 5' RACE reads, TCRdb keeps one entry per CDR3 protein, without DNA. Listed are 500,000 to 600,000 distinct CDR3 sequences; approximately 4% falls within the top ten. Sample: blood T cells: a sorted CD56 or NKG2C T cell subset, CD4+ or CD8+ T cells, or bulk PBMC T cells (not recorded which). The receptors here all came from a man aged 18 to 30 in good health.

The rearrangement uses TRBV4-1 and TRBJ2-2; checking the TCRdb D call of TRBD2 is not possible without DNA. The V gene's germline CDR1 is MGHRA and CDR2 YSYEKL. The CDR3 has 16 amino acids. The CDR3 reads CASSLAGGPAGGELFF.

The genes are TRBV12-3 or TRBV12-4 and TRBJ1-6; TCRdb picks TRBD1, but there is no DNA to check that call. The CDR3 is 14 amino acids. This CDR3 reads CASSFGTPGSPLHF.